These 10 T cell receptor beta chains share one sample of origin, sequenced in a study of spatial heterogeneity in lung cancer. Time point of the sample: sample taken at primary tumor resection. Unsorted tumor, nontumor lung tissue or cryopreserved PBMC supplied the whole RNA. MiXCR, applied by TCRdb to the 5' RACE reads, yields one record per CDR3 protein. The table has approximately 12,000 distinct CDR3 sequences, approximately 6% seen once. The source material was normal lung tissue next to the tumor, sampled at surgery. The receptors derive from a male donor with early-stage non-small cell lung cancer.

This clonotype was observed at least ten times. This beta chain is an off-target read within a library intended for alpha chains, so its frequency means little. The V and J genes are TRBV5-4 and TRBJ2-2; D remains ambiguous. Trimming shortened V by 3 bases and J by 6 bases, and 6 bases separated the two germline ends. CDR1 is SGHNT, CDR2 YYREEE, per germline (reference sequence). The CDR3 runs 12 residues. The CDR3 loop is CASSSGSGELFF. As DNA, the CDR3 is TGTGCCAGCAGCTCCGGATCCGGGGAGCTGTTTTTT.

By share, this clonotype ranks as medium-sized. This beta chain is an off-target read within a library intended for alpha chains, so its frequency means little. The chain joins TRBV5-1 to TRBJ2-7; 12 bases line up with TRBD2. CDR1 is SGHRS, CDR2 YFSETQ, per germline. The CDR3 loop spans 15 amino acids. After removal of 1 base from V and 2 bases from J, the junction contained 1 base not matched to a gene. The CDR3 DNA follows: TGCGCCAGCAGCTTGAGACTAGCGGGAGCCTACGAGCAGTACTTC. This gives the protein CASSLRLAGAYEQYF.

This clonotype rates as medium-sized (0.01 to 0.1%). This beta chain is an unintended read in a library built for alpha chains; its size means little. The CDR3 coding sequence is TGTGCCAGCAGCTTATCAGGAGCGGGAGAGACAGATACGCAGTATTTT. It translates to CASSLSGAGETDTQYF. The chain recombines TRBV7-9 with TRBJ2-3; 8 bases are shared with TRBD2. This CDR3 has 16 amino acids. V shed 2 bases and J 3 bases; nucleotides not matched to a gene: 7. Germline loops: CDR1 SEHNR, CDR2 FQNEAQ (reference sequence).

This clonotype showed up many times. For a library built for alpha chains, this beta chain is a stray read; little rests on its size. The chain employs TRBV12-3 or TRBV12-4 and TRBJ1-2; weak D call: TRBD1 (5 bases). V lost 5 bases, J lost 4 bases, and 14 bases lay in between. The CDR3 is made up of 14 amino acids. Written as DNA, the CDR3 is TGTGCCAGCAGTCGGGGACCCGGGGGCTATGGCTACACCTTC. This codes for CASSRGPGGYGYTF.

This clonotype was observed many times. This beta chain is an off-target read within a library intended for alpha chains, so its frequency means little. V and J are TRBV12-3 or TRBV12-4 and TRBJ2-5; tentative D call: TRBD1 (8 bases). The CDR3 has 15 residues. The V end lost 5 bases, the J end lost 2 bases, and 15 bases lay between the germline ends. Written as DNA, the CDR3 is TGTGCCAGCAGTCCCGGACAGGGAGGGCAAGAGACCCAGTACTTC. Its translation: CASSPGQGGQETQYF.

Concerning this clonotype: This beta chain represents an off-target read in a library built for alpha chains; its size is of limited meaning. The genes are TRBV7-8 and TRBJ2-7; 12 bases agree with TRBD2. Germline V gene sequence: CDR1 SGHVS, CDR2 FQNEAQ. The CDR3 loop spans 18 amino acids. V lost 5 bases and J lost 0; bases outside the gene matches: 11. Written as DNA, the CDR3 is TGTGCCAGCAGCCGGGTGACTAGCGGGAGCTACGCCTCCTACGAGCAGTACTTC. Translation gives CASSRVTSGSYASYEQYF. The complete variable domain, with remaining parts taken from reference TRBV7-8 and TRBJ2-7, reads GAGVSQSPRYKVAKRGQDVALRCDPISGHVSLFWYQQALGQGPEFLTYFQNEAQLDKSGLPSDRFFAERPEGSVSTLKIQRTQQEDSAVYLCASSRVTSGSYASYEQYFGPGTRLTVT.

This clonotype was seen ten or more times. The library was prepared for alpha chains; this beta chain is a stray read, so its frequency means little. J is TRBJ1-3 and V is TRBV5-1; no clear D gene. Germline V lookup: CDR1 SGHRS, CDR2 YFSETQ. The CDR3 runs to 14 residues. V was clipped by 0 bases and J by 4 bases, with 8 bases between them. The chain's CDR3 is CASSLEQSGNTIYF. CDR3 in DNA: TGCGCCAGCAGCTTGGAACAGAGCGGAAACACCATATATTTT. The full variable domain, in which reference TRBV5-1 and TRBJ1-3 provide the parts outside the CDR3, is KAGVTQTPRYLIKTRGQQVTLSCSPISGHRSVSWYQQTPGQGLQFLFEYFSETQRNKGNFPGRFSGRQFSNSRSEMNVSTLELGDSALYLCASSLEQSGNTIYFGEGSWLTVV.

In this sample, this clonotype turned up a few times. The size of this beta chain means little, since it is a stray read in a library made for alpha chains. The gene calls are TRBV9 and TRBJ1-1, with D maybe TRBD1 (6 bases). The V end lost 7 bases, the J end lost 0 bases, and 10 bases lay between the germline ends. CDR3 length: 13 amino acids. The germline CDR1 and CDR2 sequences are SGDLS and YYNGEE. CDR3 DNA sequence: TGTGCCAGCGGGAGACAGGTGAACACTGAAGCTTTCTTT. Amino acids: CASGRQVNTEAFF.

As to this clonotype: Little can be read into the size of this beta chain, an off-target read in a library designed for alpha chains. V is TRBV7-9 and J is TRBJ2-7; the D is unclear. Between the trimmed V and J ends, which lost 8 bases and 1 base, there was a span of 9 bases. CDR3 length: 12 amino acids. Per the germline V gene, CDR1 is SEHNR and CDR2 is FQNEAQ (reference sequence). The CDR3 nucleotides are TGTGCCAGCGGCGACGGTTCCTACGAGCAGTACTTC. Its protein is CASGDGSYEQYF.

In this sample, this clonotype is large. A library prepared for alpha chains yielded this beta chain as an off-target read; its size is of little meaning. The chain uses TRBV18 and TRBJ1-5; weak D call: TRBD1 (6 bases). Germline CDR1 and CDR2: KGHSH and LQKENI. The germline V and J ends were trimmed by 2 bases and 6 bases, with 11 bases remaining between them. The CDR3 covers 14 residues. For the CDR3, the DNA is TGTGCCAGCTCACCAGACAGGTCGGTTCAGCCCCAGCATTTT. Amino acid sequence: CASSPDRSVQPQHF.